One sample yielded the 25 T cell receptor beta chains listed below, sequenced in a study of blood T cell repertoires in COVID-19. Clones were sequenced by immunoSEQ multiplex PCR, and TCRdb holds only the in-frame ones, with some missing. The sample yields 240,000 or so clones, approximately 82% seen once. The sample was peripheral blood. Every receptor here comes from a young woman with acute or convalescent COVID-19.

For the CDR3, the DNA is TGTGCCAGCAGTTACACCAGGGGCATAGGTCAGCCCCAGCATTTT. Protein product: CASSYTRGIGQPQHF. V is TRBV6-2 or TRBV6-3 and J is TRBJ1-5; D may be TRBD1 (6 bases). The CDR3 is 15 residues long. Germline V gene lookup returns CDR1 MNHEY and CDR2 SVGEGT. V was shortened by 2 bases and J by 6 bases, with 14 bases between the two germline ends.

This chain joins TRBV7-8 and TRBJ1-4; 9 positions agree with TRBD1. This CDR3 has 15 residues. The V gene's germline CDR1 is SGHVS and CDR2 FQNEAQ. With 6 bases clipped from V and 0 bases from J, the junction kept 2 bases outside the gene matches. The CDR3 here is CASRRQGATNEKLFF. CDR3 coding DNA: TGTGCCAGCAGACGACAGGGGGCAACTAATGAAAAACTGTTTTTT.

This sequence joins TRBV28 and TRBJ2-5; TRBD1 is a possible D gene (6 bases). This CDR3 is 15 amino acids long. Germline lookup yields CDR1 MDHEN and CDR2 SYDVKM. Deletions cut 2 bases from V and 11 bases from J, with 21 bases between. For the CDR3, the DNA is TGTGCCAGCAGTTTACGATTAGTTGCAGGGGCCGGGCAGTACTTC. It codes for CASSLRLVAGAGQYF.

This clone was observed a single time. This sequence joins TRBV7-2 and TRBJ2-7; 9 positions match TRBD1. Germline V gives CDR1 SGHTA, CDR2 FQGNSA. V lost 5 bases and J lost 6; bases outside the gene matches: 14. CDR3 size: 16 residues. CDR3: CASSLRWDRVPIEQYF. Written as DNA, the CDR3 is TGTGCCAGCAGCCTCAGATGGGACAGGGTCCCCATCGAGCAGTACTTC. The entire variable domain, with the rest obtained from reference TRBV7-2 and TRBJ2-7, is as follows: GAGVSQSPSNKVTEKGKDVELRCDPISGHTALYWYRQSLGQGLEFLIYFQGNSAPDKSGLPSDRFSAERTGGSVSTLTIQRTQQEDSAVYLCASSLRWDRVPIEQYFGPGTRLTVT.

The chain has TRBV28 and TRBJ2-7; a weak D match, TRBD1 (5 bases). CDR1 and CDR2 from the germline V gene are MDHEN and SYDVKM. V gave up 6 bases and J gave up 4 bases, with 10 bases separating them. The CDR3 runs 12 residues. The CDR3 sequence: CASRTQGYEQYF. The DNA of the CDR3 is TGTGCCAGCAGAACCCAGGGTTACGAGCAGTACTTC.

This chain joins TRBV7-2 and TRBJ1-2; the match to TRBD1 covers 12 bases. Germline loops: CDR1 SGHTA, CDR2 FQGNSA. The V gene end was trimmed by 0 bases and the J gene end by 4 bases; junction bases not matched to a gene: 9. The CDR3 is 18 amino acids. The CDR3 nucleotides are TGTGCCAGCAGCTTAGCCTCATTAGGGACAGGGGGCGGCTATGGCTACACCTTC. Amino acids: CASSLASLGTGGGYGYTF.

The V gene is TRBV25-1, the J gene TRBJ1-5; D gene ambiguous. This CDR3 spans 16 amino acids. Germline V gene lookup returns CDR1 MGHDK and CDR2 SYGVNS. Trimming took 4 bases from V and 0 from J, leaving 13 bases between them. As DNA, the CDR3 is TGTGCCAGCAGTGTCAGGCAGATTTATAGCAATCAGCCCCAGCATTTT. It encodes CASSVRQIYSNQPQHF.

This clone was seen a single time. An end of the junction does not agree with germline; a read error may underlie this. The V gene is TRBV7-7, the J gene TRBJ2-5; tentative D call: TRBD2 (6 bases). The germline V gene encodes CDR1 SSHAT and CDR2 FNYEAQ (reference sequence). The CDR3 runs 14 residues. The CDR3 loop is CASSLAAEQETQYF. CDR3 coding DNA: TGTGCTAGCAGCTTAGCGGCGGAGCAAGAGACCCAGTACTTC.

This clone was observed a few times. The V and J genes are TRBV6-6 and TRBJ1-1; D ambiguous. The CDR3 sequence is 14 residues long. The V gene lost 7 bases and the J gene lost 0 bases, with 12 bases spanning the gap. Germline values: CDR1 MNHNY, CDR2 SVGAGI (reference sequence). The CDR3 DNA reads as TGTGCCAGCATTCGTTACGGGATGAACACTGAAGCTTTCTTT. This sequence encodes CASIRYGMNTEAFF.

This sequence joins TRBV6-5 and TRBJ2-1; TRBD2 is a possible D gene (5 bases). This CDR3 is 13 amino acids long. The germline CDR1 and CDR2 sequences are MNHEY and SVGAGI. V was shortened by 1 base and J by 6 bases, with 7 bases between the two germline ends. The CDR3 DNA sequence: TGTGCCAGCAGTTACTACAGCGGCAATGAGCAGTTCTTC. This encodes CASSYYSGNEQFF.

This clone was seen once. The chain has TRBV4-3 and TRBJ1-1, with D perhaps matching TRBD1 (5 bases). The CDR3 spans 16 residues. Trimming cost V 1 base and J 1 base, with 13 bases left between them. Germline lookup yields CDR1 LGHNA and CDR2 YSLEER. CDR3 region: CASSQAFGQSNTEAFF. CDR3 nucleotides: TGCGCCAGCAGCCAAGCTTTCGGACAATCGAACACTGAAGCTTTCTTT.

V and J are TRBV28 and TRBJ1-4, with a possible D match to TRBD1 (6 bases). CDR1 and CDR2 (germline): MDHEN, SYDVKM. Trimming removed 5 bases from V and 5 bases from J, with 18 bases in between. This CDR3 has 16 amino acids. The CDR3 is CASSPRGGVSNEKLFF. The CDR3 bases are TGTGCCAGCAGTCCGAGAGGGGGGGTCTCCAATGAAAAACTGTTTTTT.

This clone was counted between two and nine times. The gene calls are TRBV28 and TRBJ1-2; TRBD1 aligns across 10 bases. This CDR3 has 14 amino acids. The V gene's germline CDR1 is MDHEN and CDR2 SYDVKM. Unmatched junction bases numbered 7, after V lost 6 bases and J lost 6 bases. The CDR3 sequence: CASRGQGVYDGYTF. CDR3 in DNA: TGTGCCAGCAGAGGACAGGGGGTTTACGATGGCTACACCTTC.

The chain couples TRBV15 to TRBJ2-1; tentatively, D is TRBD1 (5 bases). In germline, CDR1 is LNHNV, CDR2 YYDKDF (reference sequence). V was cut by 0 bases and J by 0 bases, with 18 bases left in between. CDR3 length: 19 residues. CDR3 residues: CATSRDRATPLSSYNEQFF. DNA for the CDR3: TGTGCCACCAGCAGAGACAGGGCCACTCCCTTGAGCTCCTACAATGAGCAGTTCTTC.

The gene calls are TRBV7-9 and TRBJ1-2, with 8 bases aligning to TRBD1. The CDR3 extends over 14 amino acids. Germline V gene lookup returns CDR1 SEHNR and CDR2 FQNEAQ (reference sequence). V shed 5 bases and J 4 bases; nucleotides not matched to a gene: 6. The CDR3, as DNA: TGTGCCAGCAGCAAACAGGGGGGACCCTATGGCTACACCTTC. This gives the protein CASSKQGGPYGYTF.

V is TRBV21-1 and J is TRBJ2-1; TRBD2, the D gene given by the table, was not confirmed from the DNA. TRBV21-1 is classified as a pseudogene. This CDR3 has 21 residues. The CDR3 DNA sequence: TGTGCCAGCAGCAGACCATCTTTCCAGGGACTAGCGGGACCACCTCCAAAGGAGCAGTTCTTC. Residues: CASSRPSFQGLAGPPPKEQFF.

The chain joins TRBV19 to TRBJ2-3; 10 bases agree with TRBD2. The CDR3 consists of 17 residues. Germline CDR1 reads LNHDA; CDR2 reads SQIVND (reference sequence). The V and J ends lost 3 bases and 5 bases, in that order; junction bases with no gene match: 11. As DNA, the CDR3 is TGTGCCAGTAGTATTGGAGCGGGAGGGCCTGAGGGAGATACGCAGTATTTT. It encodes CASSIGAGGPEGDTQYF.

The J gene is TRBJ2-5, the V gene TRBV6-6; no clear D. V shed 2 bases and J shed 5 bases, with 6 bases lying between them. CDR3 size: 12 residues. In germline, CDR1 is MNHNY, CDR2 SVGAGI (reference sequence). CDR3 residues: CASSYVRETQYF. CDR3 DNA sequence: TGTGCCAGCAGTTACGTCAGGGAGACCCAGTACTTC.

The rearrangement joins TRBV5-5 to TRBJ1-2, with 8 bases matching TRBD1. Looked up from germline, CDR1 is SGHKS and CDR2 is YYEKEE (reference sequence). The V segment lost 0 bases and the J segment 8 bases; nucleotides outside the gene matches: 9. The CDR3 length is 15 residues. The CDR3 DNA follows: TGTGCCAGCAGCTTGGTTGGACAGGGACTCGGCGGCTACACCTTC. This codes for CASSLVGQGLGGYTF.

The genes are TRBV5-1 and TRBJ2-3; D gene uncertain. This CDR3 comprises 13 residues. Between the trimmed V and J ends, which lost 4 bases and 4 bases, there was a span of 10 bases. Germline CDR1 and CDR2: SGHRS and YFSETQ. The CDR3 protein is CASSPRLADTQYF. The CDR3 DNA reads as TGCGCCAGCAGCCCACGATTAGCAGATACGCAGTATTTT. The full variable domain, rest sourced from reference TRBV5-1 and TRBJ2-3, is KAGVTQTPRYLIKTRGQQVTLSCSPISGHRSVSWYQQTPGQGLQFLFEYFSETQRNKGNFPGRFSGRQFSNSRSEMNVSTLELGDSALYLCASSPRLADTQYFGPGTRLTVL.

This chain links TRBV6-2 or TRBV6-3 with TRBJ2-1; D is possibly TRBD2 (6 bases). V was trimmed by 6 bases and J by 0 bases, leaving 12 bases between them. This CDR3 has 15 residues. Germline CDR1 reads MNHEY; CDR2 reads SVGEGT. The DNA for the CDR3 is TGTGCCAGCAGCAGACTAGGTAACTCCTACAATGAGCAGTTCTTC. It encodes CASSRLGNSYNEQFF.

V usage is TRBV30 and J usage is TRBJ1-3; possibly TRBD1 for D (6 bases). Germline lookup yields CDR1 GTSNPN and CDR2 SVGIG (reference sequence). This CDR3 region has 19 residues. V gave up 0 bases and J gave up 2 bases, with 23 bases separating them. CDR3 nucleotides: TGTGCCTGGAGTGTTCGTCCCTTATACAGGGCCCCACCTGGAAACACCATATATTTT. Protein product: CAWSVRPLYRAPPGNTIYF.

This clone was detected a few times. CDR3 DNA sequence: TGTGCCAGCGTTTCTGCTAGCGGGAGTAGAGTCTCCTACAATGAGCAGTTCTTC. The encoded protein is CASVSASGSRVSYNEQFF. This chain uses TRBV27 with TRBJ2-1; 10 bases are a match to TRBD2. Germline-derived CDR1 and CDR2 are MNHEY and SMNVEV (reference sequence). With 8 bases clipped from V and 0 bases from J, the junction kept 13 bases outside the gene matches. The CDR3 is 18 amino acids.

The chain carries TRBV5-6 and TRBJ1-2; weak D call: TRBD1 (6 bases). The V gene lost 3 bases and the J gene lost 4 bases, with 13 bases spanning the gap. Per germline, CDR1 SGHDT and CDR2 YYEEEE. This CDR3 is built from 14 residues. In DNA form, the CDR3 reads TGTGCCAGCAGCTCTGACCGACAGGTCTATGGCTACACCTTC. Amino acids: CASSSDRQVYGYTF.

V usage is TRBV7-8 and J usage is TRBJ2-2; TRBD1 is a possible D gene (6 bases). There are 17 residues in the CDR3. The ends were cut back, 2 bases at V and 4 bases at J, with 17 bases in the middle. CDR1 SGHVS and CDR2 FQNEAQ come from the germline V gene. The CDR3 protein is CASSLWSGAATTGELFF. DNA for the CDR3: TGTGCCAGCAGCTTATGGTCAGGGGCAGCGACCACCGGGGAGCTGTTTTTT.